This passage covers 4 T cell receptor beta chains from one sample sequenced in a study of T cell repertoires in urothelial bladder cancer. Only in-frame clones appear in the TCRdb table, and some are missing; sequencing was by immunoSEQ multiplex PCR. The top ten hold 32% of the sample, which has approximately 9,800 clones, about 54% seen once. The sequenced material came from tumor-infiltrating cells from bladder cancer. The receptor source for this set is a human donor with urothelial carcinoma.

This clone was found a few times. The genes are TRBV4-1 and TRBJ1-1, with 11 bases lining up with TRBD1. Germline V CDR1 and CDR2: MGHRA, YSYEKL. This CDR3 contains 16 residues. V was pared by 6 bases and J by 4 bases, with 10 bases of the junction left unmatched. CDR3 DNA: TGCGCCAGCAGACAGGACAGGGGGCTATTGGGCACTGAAGCTTTCTTT. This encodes CASRQDRGLLGTEAFF.

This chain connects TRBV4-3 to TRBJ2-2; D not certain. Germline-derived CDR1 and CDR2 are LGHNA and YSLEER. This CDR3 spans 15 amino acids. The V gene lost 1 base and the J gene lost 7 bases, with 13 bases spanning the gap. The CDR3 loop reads CASSQAGFSGGELFF. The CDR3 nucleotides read TGCGCCAGCAGCCAAGCAGGCTTCTCTGGCGGGGAGCTGTTTTTT.

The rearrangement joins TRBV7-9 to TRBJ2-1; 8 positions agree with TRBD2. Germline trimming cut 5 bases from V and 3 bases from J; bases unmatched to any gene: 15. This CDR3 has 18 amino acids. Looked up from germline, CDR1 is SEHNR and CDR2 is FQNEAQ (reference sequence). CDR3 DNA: TGTGCCAGCAGCCCCCCTGTCGGGGGGGGCCCTATCTACAATGAGCAGTTCTTC. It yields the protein CASSPPVGGGPIYNEQFF.

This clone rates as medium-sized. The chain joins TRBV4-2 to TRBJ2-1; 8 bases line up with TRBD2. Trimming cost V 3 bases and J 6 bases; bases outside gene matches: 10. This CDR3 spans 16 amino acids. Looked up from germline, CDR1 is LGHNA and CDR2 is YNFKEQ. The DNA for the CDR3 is TGTGCCAGCAGCCAGAGACGGGGGGGCCGGGGCAATGAGCAGTTCTTC. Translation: CASSQRRGGRGNEQFF.